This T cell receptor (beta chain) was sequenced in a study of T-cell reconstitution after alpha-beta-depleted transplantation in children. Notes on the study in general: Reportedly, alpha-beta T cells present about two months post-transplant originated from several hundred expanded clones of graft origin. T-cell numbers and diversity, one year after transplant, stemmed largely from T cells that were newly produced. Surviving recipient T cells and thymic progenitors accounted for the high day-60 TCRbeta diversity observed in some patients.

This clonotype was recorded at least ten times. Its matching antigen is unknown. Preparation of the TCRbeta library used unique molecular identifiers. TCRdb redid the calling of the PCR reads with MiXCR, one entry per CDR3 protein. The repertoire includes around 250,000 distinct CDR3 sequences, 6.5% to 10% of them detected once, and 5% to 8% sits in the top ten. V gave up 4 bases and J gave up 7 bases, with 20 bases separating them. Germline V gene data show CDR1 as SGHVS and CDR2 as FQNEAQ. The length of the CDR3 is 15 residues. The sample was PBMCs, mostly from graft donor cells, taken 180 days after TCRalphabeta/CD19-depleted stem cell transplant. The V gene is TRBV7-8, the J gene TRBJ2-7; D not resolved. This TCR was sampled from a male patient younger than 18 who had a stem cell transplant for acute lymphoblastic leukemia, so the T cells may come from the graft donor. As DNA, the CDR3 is TGTGCCAGCAGCTACGACGCCTATCGCAGAGGAGAGCAGTACTTC. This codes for CASSYDAYRRGEQYF.